A single sample gave rise to the 28 T cell receptor beta chains below, sequenced in a study of early T cells in non-severe SARS-CoV-2 infection. TCRdb analysed the 5' RACE reads with MiXCR anew, one entry per CDR3 protein. This table holds some 90,000 distinct CDR3 sequences, 15% found once. The sample consisted of whole blood. Receptors were obtained from an adult who was a healthcare worker with PCR-confirmed SARS-CoV-2 infection or an uninfected control (not recorded which).

The rearrangement links TRBV30 to TRBJ2-7; D is undetermined. CDR1 is GTSNPN and CDR2 is SVGIG in the germline V gene (reference sequence). V lost 0 bases and J 7 bases, leaving 10 bases between the germline ends. The CDR3 contains 12 residues. CDR3 residues: CAWSVTVWEQYF. As DNA, the CDR3 is TGTGCCTGGAGTGTTACGGTGTGGGAGCAGTACTTC.

V gene TRBV7-9 combines with J gene TRBJ2-5; a weak D match, TRBD1 (6 bases). The CDR3 totals 15 residues. Germline V CDR1 and CDR2: SEHNR, FQNEAQ (reference sequence). Deletions cut 4 bases from V and 5 bases from J, with 17 bases between. The CDR3 loop reads CASSSGQRGTETQYF. CDR3 DNA: TGTGCCAGCAGCTCCGGACAGCGAGGGACCGAGACCCAGTACTTC.

This clonotype was seen more than once but under ten times. The chain combines TRBV7-7 with TRBJ2-5; 9 nucleotides agree with TRBD2. The V gene end was trimmed by 0 bases and the J gene end by 4 bases; junction bases not matched to a gene: 9. This CDR3 region has 17 residues. Germline lookup yields CDR1 SSHAT and CDR2 FNYEAQ (reference sequence). CDR3 amino acids: CASSLALAGPWGETQYF. For the CDR3, the DNA is TGTGCCAGCAGCTTAGCCCTAGCGGGACCCTGGGGAGAGACCCAGTACTTC.

This clonotype has more than one count but fewer than ten. V usage is TRBV7-2 and J usage is TRBJ2-1; D unresolved. This CDR3 is built from 11 residues. Germline CDR1 is SGHTA and CDR2 is FQGNSA. V was clipped by 4 bases and J by 8 bases, with 6 bases between them. The CDR3 loop reads CASSSRYEQFF. The CDR3 nucleotides are TGTGCCAGCAGCTCTAGATATGAGCAGTTCTTC. Complete variable domain (other parts from reference TRBV7-2 and TRBJ2-1): GAGVSQSPSNKVTEKGKDVELRCDPISGHTALYWYRQSLGQGLEFLIYFQGNSAPDKSGLPSDRFSAERTGGSVSTLTIQRTQQEDSAVYLCASSSRYEQFFGPGTRLTVL.

This clonotype was seen more than once but under ten times. The V and J genes are TRBV5-5 and TRBJ2-3, with 14 positions matching TRBD2. Germline CDR1 reads SGHKS; CDR2 reads YYEKEE (reference sequence). V shed 3 bases and J 6 bases; nucleotides not matched to a gene: 3. This CDR3 is 15 amino acids long. CDR3 sequence reads: CASSWTSGGSDTQYF. CDR3 DNA sequence: TGTGCCAGCAGCTGGACTAGCGGGGGGTCGGATACGCAGTATTTT.

This clonotype has a handful of counts. This chain connects TRBV4-1 to TRBJ2-1; 7 bases fit TRBD1. The germline CDR1 and CDR2 sequences are MGHRA and YSYEKL. This CDR3 spans 14 amino acids. After removal of 1 base from V and 7 bases from J, the junction contained 4 bases not matched to a gene. The CDR3 here is CASSQGFRGNEQFF. The CDR3 bases are TGCGCCAGCAGCCAAGGCTTCAGGGGGAATGAGCAGTTCTTC.

This chain joins TRBV28 and TRBJ2-6; no firm D call. CDR1 is MDHEN, CDR2 SYDVKM, per germline. V was shortened by 11 bases and J by 2 bases, with 13 bases between the two germline ends. CDR3 length: 14 amino acids. The CDR3 here is CAAHGTPGANVLTF. CDR3 coding DNA: TGTGCCGCGCACGGTACCCCTGGGGCCAACGTCCTGACTTTC.

The chain links TRBV3-1 to TRBJ2-2; unclear D gene. Germline values: CDR1 LGHDT, CDR2 YNNKEL (reference sequence). V lost 1 base, J lost 5 bases, and 14 bases lay in between. The length of the CDR3 is 16 residues. Written as DNA, the CDR3 is TGTGCCAGCAGCCAAGGGCCTACCTTTGGGACCGGGGAGCTGTTTTTT. Translation: CASSQGPTFGTGELFF.

This clonotype was recorded at least ten times. This chain connects TRBV27 to TRBJ2-1, with D possibly called TRBD1 or TRBD2 (7 bases each). CDR3 length equals 17 residues. Germline V gene sequence: CDR1 MNHEY, CDR2 SMNVEV (reference sequence). V dropped 6 bases and J dropped 3 bases, with 21 bases sitting between them. The CDR3 sequence: CASSSNRGGRIYNEQFF. The DNA of the CDR3 is TGTGCCAGCAGCTCGAACAGGGGCGGGAGAATCTACAATGAGCAGTTCTTC.

In its sample, this clonotype was seen many times. V is TRBV28 and J is TRBJ2-7; TRBD2 aligns across 9 bases. Germline CDR1 is MDHEN and CDR2 is SYDVKM. The CDR3 sequence is 13 residues long. J gave up 5 bases and V 6 bases, and 5 bases lay outside the gene matches. Written as DNA, the CDR3 is TGTGCCAGCAGCTTAGCGGGAGTTCACGAGCAGTACTTC. It encodes CASSLAGVHEQYF.

The V gene is TRBV7-9, the J gene TRBJ2-3, with 7 nucleotides matching TRBD2. Per germline, CDR1 SEHNR and CDR2 FQNEAQ (reference sequence). The J segment lost 5 bases and the V segment lost 5 bases, leaving 13 bases of the junction unmatched. The length of the CDR3 is 16 residues. The CDR3 is CASSIDPGGRIDTQYF. The CDR3 DNA sequence: TGTGCCAGCAGCATCGACCCGGGGGGAAGGATAGATACGCAGTATTTT.

This chain connects TRBV4-3 to TRBJ2-3, with D perhaps matching TRBD2 (5 bases). The V gene's germline CDR1 is LGHNA and CDR2 YSLEER. The CDR3 sequence is 17 residues long. Deletions cut 2 bases from V and 2 bases from J, with 17 bases between. CDR3 bases: TGCGCCAGCAGCCAAAGGGCCGGTGGACTCCTCACAGATACGCAGTATTTT. This sequence encodes CASSQRAGGLLTDTQYF.

This clonotype occurred many times. The CDR3 loop reads CSANGYTF. The CDR3 DNA follows: TGCAGTGCTAATGGCTACACCTTC. The chain links TRBV20-1 to TRBJ1-2, with no clear D. The CDR3 covers 8 residues. Germline V gives CDR1 DFQATT, CDR2 SNEGSKA (reference sequence). The V and J ends lost 4 bases and 6 bases respectively, with 0 bases between them.

This clonotype showed up just a few times. This sequence joins TRBV7-9 and TRBJ1-1; D call uncertain. Germline V gene data show CDR1 as SEHNR and CDR2 as FQNEAQ (reference sequence). V lost 5 bases and J 4 bases, leaving 17 bases between the germline ends. This CDR3 region has 15 residues. CDR3 loop: CASSPLNSVRTEAFF. The CDR3 DNA reads as TGTGCCAGCAGCCCATTAAACTCGGTGCGCACTGAAGCTTTCTTT.

The gene calls are TRBV7-6 and TRBJ1-1; D remains unclear. Per germline, CDR1 SGHVS and CDR2 FNYEAQ. The CDR3 is made up of 15 amino acids. V shed 0 bases and J shed 5 bases, with 13 bases lying between them. The CDR3 DNA reads TGTGCCAGCAGCTTAGCGATGGGGATAGGGACTGAAGCTTTCTTT. Translation: CASSLAMGIGTEAFF.

J is TRBJ2-7 and V is TRBV14, with TRBD2 matching 11 bases. This CDR3 contains 17 residues. Trimming at V came to 1 base and at J to 3 bases, leaving 8 bases not matched to a gene. Germline CDR1 reads SGHDN; CDR2 reads FVKESK. The CDR3 is CASSQGVAGGPIYEQYF. CDR3 sequence (DNA): TGTGCCAGCAGCCAAGGGGTAGCGGGAGGGCCGATCTACGAGCAGTACTTC. Filled out from reference TRBV14 and TRBJ2-7, the complete variable domain reads EAGVTQFPSHSVIEKGQTVTLRCDPISGHDNLYWYRRVMGKEIKFLLHFVKESKQDESGMPNNRFLAERTGGTYSTLKVQPAELEDSGVYFCASSQGVAGGPIYEQYFGPGTRLTVT.

This clonotype was counted only a few times. In DNA form, the CDR3 reads TGTGCCACCGAGCTAGCGGGAGGGCAGGCAGATACGCAGTATTTT. As protein: CATELAGGQADTQYF. The chain has TRBV28 and TRBJ2-3, with 12 bases matching TRBD2. V lost 10 bases to trimming and J lost 4 bases; unmatched junction nucleotides: 9. The CDR3 totals 15 residues. Germline loops: CDR1 MDHEN, CDR2 SYDVKM.

This clonotype was recorded once. In DNA, the CDR3 is TGTGCCAGCAGCTTAGCGCAGTGGAGCCAAGAGACCCAGTACTTC. It codes for CASSLAQWSQETQYF. This chain uses TRBV7-9 with TRBJ2-5; D is ambiguous. V lost 0 bases and J lost 1, with 9 bases in between. The germline gives CDR1 SEHNR, CDR2 FQNEAQ (reference sequence). This CDR3 region has 15 residues.

This clonotype was recorded at least ten times. Here the CDR3 omits its conserved ending phenylalanine or tryptophan, so a read error is the likely source. The limits of the CDR3 on the DNA are not certain, so only TCRdb's listed CDR3 is given. The chain employs TRBV21-1 and TRBJ2-1; the table assigns TRBD2, which was not confirmed against the DNA. TRBV21-1 is listed as a pseudogene. The CDR3 is 11 residues long, counting both termini. CDR3 sequence: CASRGGTAGGS.

This clonotype was observed a few times. The genes are TRBV12-3 or TRBV12-4 and TRBJ1-2; D possibly corresponds to TRBD1 (5 bases). Trimming removed 8 bases from V and 9 bases from J, with 16 bases in between. The CDR3 is 12 residues long. Written as DNA, the CDR3 is TGTGCCAGCGGCCGGGACCCCTTACGCTACACCTTC. Protein product: CASGRDPLRYTF.

The CDR3: CASSLVGVTDTQYF. CDR3 sequence (DNA): TGTGCCAGCAGCTTAGTGGGAGTAACAGATACGCAGTATTTT. V is TRBV5-4 and J is TRBJ2-3; D perhaps matches TRBD2 (5 bases). This CDR3 has 14 amino acids. Germline CDR1 reads SGHNT; CDR2 reads YYREEE (reference sequence). Trimming removed 2 bases from V and 3 bases from J, with 10 bases in between.

The V gene is TRBV30, the J gene TRBJ2-1; the match to TRBD2 covers 8 bases. V shed 0 bases, J shed 0 bases, and the junction held 10 bases outside the gene matches. The CDR3 contains 18 residues. Germline CDR1 reads GTSNPN; CDR2 reads SVGIG (reference sequence). This CDR3 reads CAWSVIAGLLPSYNEQFF. CDR3 coding DNA: TGTGCCTGGAGTGTCATAGCGGGACTTTTACCCTCCTACAATGAGCAGTTCTTC.

This clonotype appeared a few times. CDR3 region: CASSLGRGSAPNEQFF. The CDR3 nucleotides are TGTGCCAGCAGCTTAGGCCGTGGGAGTGCACCCAATGAGCAGTTCTTC. The chain combines TRBV7-2 with TRBJ2-1; D may be TRBD2 (5 bases). The CDR3 contains 16 residues. Germline lookup yields CDR1 SGHTA and CDR2 FQGNSA. V lost 1 base, J lost 6 bases, and 16 bases lay in between.

This clonotype was observed many times. This sequence joins TRBV25-1 and TRBJ2-5, with 8 nucleotides matching TRBD1. V dropped 9 bases and J dropped 5; count of bases not matched to a gene: 5. Germline V CDR1 and CDR2: MGHDK, SYGVNS. This CDR3 is 12 amino acids long. This chain's CDR3 is CARGTGRETQYF. CDR3 DNA: TGTGCCAGAGGGACAGGTCGGGAGACCCAGTACTTC.

A few counts support this clonotype. V is TRBV15 and J is TRBJ2-1, with D perhaps matching TRBD2 (5 bases). V lost 0 bases and J 4 bases, leaving 13 bases between the germline ends. CDR1 LNHNV and CDR2 YYDKDF come from the germline V gene (reference sequence). The CDR3 is 16 residues long. CDR3 nucleotide sequence: TGTGCCACCAGCAGAGATTTCGGTGGCGGGTACAATGAGCAGTTCTTC. Amino acids: CATSRDFGGGYNEQFF.

This clonotype turned up a few times. The rearrangement uses TRBV20-1 and TRBJ1-1; 7 bases are shared with TRBD1. Germline V gene sequence: CDR1 DFQATT, CDR2 SNEGSKA (reference sequence). J gave up 2 bases and V 8 bases, and 11 bases lay outside the gene matches. The CDR3 totals 14 residues. The CDR3 spells CSTDRAAENTEAFF. CDR3 nucleotide sequence: TGCAGTACTGACAGGGCCGCGGAAAACACTGAAGCTTTCTTT.

This clonotype was counted at least ten times. The V call is TRBV19, the J call TRBJ2-7, with TRBD2 as a possible D gene (6 bases). CDR1 is LNHDA, CDR2 SQIVND, per germline (reference sequence). The CDR3 contains 11 residues. The V gene lost 6 bases and the J gene lost 5 bases, with 8 bases spanning the gap. The CDR3 loop reads CASRWGDEQYF. The CDR3 region has the DNA TGTGCCAGTAGGTGGGGGGACGAGCAGTACTTC.

J is TRBJ1-5 and V is TRBV7-2; D ambiguous. The V end lost 2 bases, the J end lost 8 bases, and 7 bases lay between the germline ends. This CDR3 is built from 12 residues. The germline V gene encodes CDR1 SGHTA and CDR2 FQGNSA. The chain's CDR3 is CASSLWGKPQHF. CDR3 DNA sequence: TGTGCCAGCAGCTTATGGGGAAAGCCCCAGCATTTT.